The subject of this entry is one T cell receptor (beta chain). Its cognate antigen is unknown. The CDR3 has 15 residues. Germline CDR1 reads SGHVS; CDR2 reads FNYEAQ. Trimming took 4 bases from V and 4 from J, leaving 16 bases between them. The data derive from a study of T cell responses to AZD1222 COVID-19 vaccine. Generated by immunoSEQ multiplex PCR, the TCRdb table keeps only in-frame clones and is missing some. The sample consists of 150,000 to 200,000 clones, roughly 92% of them appearing once. The study's findings and limits: Clonal diversity was possibly underestimated, and the donors were mostly white British, with more females. Increases in Spike-specific TCR breadth and depth were seen after two AZD1222 doses. Only six or seven AZD1222 recipients tested seropositive at baseline. In all cases, repertoires were sampled only after the peak T cell response.

The sequences come from peripheral blood, collected on day 0 of AZD1222 vaccination. The V call is TRBV7-6, the J call TRBJ1-2; a possible D gene is TRBD1 (5 bases). This TCR was sampled from an adult in good health. CDR3 DNA sequence: TGTGCCAGCAGCTCAGGGCCCGACTCGGCCTATGGCTACACCTTC. Encoded protein: CASSSGPDSAYGYTF.